The text below deals with one T cell receptor beta chain. The repertoire was sequenced with immunoSEQ multiplex PCR; TCRdb's copy has only in-frame clones and lacks some. Counted here are over 1.5 million clones, 98% occurring once; the ten biggest clones make up about 0.42%. A split of CD4+ cells into CD45RA+ naive and CD45RA-negative memory subsets was performed. The record originates from a study of shared clonotypes between healthy human individuals. Germline lookup yields CDR1 MNHEY and CDR2 SVGAGI. The V gene end was trimmed by 6 bases and the J gene end by 7 bases; junction bases not matched to a gene: 5. The CDR3 loop spans 14 amino acids.

V is TRBV6-5 and J is TRBJ2-3; TRBD2 aligns across 12 bases. The receptor's source is a man aged 25 to 40 in good health. The sample was naive CD4+ T cells sorted from blood. Sample subset: CD45RA+ positively selected. Written as DNA, the CDR3 is TGTGCCAGCAGACAACTAGCGGGAGGACATACGCAGTATTTT. It is translated as CASRQLAGGHTQYF.